The next 22 T cell receptor beta chains were all read from a single sample in a study of neurological immune-mediated disorders. MiXCR, run by TCRdb on the 5' RACE reads, gives a single entry per CDR3 protein. The table records 55,000 to 70,000 distinct CDR3 sequences, 4% to 6% of them present only once. Specimen: PBMCs. These receptor sequences come from a woman in her forties or fifties with multiple sclerosis.

This clonotype was observed a few times. V and J are TRBV20-1 and TRBJ2-1, with D tentatively TRBD2 (7 bases). The ends were cut back, 6 bases at V and 3 bases at J, with 18 bases in the middle. Germline V gene sequence: CDR1 DFQATT, CDR2 SNEGSKA (reference sequence). The CDR3 length is 15 residues. CDR3 sequence: CSASQGGAVYNEQFF. The CDR3 bases are TGCAGTGCCTCACAAGGGGGGGCCGTCTACAATGAGCAGTTCTTC.

The table lists this clonotype with many counts. The V gene is TRBV5-1, the J gene TRBJ1-1; the D is unclear. The CDR3 has 11 amino acids. V lost 0 bases and J lost 7, with 4 bases in between. Per the germline V gene, CDR1 is SGHRS and CDR2 is YFSETQ. DNA of the CDR3: TGCGCCAGCAGCTTGGAAGGTGAAGCTTTCTTT. It encodes CASSLEGEAFF.

This clonotype has at least ten counts. The genes are TRBV5-1 and TRBJ1-2, with 7 positions matching TRBD1. This CDR3 is built from 15 residues. The V gene's germline CDR1 is SGHRS and CDR2 YFSETQ. Trimming at V came to 3 bases and at J to 8 bases, leaving 13 bases not matched to a gene. In nucleotides, the CDR3 is TGCGCCAGCAGCTCGTGGGACAGCGTTGACCTCGGCTACACCTTC. Translation: CASSSWDSVDLGYTF.

This clonotype has a count of ten or more. This chain uses TRBV5-1 with TRBJ2-6, with D unresolved. The length of the CDR3 is 16 residues. Germline CDR1 reads SGHRS; CDR2 reads YFSETQ. The ends were cut back, 0 bases at V and 2 bases at J, with 9 bases in the middle. CDR3 in amino acids: CASSLEGQPGANVLTF. In nucleotides, the CDR3 is TGCGCCAGCAGCTTGGAAGGCCAGCCTGGGGCCAACGTCCTGACTTTC.

This clonotype was observed many times. The chain couples TRBV11-2 to TRBJ1-1, with D uncertain. CDR3 length equals 14 residues. Germline assignment: CDR1 SGHAT and CDR2 FQNNGV. V lost 1 base, J lost 0 bases, and 6 bases lay in between. Written as DNA, the CDR3 is TGTGCCAGCAGCTTAGTGTCGGTGAACACTGAAGCTTTCTTT. Translating gives CASSLVSVNTEAFF.

This clonotype was seen repeatedly, ten times or more. This chain connects TRBV3-1 to TRBJ2-5; D uncertain. Looked up from germline, CDR1 is LGHDT and CDR2 is YNNKEL (reference sequence). Trimming stripped 0 bases from V and 9 bases from J, with 8 bases between. This CDR3 is built from 12 residues. CDR3 residues: CASSQEWPPQYF. The DNA for the CDR3 is TGTGCCAGCAGCCAAGAGTGGCCCCCCCAGTACTTC.

This clonotype was seen more than once but under ten times. This rearrangement joins TRBV14 to TRBJ2-6; D remains ambiguous. The CDR3 sequence is 16 residues long. Trimming stripped 2 bases from V and 0 bases from J, with 8 bases between. Germline CDR1 reads SGHDN; CDR2 reads FVKESK. The chain's CDR3 is CASSQNRLSGANVLTF. DNA of the CDR3: TGTGCCAGCAGCCAAAACAGACTCTCTGGGGCCAACGTCCTGACTTTC.

This clonotype showed up many times. V and J are TRBV28 and TRBJ2-1; 8 bases are a match to TRBD1. The CDR3 spans 19 residues. V was clipped by 5 bases and J by 1 base; unmatched bases: 16. Germline V gene data show CDR1 as MDHEN and CDR2 as SYDVKM. Here the CDR3 reads CASSTGTGPRSWSYNEQFF. The CDR3 nucleotides are TGTGCCAGCAGTACCGGGACAGGCCCCCGATCTTGGTCCTACAATGAGCAGTTCTTC.

Many counts were recorded for this clonotype. The gene calls are TRBV5-1 and TRBJ2-3, with 8 bases that match TRBD2. Per the germline V gene, CDR1 is SGHRS and CDR2 is YFSETQ. The V gene end was trimmed by 0 bases and the J gene end by 6 bases; junction bases not matched to a gene: 9. This CDR3 has 16 residues. The CDR3 bases are TGCGCCAGCAGCTTGGCCGACAGCGGGAGAGGGGATACGCAGTATTTT. Translating it yields CASSLADSGRGDTQYF.

The chain joins TRBV5-1 to TRBJ2-1, with D unresolved. The CDR3 has 12 residues. V gave up 3 bases and J gave up 5 bases, with 6 bases separating them. Germline CDR1 reads SGHRS; CDR2 reads YFSETQ. This CDR3 reads CASSYNHNEQFF. The CDR3 DNA reads TGCGCCAGCAGCTACAATCACAATGAGCAGTTCTTC.

This clonotype was detected ten times or more. The gene calls are TRBV11-1 and TRBJ2-7; D might be TRBD1 (5 bases). This CDR3 has 14 residues. CDR1 SGHAT and CDR2 FQDESV come from the germline V gene (reference sequence). The V and J ends lost 1 base and 0 bases respectively, with 7 bases between them. Here the CDR3 reads CASSLEGASYEQYF. In nucleotides, the CDR3 is TGTGCCAGCAGCTTAGAAGGGGCCTCCTACGAGCAGTACTTC.

The sample holds many counts of this clonotype. The chain recombines TRBV5-5 with TRBJ2-3, with D possibly called TRBD1 or TRBD2 (5 bases each). The CDR3 length is 14 residues. CDR1 SGHKS and CDR2 YYEKEE come from the germline V gene (reference sequence). V was pared by 0 bases and J by 4 bases, with 9 bases between. CDR3 sequence reads: CASSLAVGADTQYF. In DNA, the CDR3 is TGTGCCAGCAGCTTGGCCGTGGGGGCAGATACGCAGTATTTT.

Ten or more counts support this clonotype. The chain recombines TRBV5-5 with TRBJ1-2; D might be TRBD1 (5 bases). Germline loops: CDR1 SGHKS, CDR2 YYEKEE (reference sequence). The V end lost 0 bases, the J end lost 4 bases, and 7 bases lay between the germline ends. The CDR3 totals 13 residues. The CDR3 DNA sequence: TGTGCCAGCAGCTTGGACAGGCTCTATGGCTACACCTTC. Its translation is CASSLDRLYGYTF.

This clonotype came up many times. This chain uses TRBV12-3 or TRBV12-4 with TRBJ1-4; D perhaps matches TRBD1 (5 bases). V was trimmed by 3 bases and J by 12 bases, leaving 14 bases between them. The CDR3 loop spans 13 amino acids. The CDR3 bases are TGTGCCAGCAGTTTGATTGAAGGGGTTGAACTGTTTTTT. This encodes CASSLIEGVELFF.

The chain recombines TRBV30 with TRBJ1-1; D not resolved. Per germline, CDR1 GTSNPN and CDR2 SVGIG (reference sequence). V lost 2 bases to trimming and J lost 3 bases, with 7 bases between them. The CDR3 covers 12 residues. In DNA form, the CDR3 reads TGTGCCTGGAGTTTGAAATACACTGAAGCTTTCTTT. Translation: CAWSLKYTEAFF.

This clonotype was observed at least ten times. The genes are TRBV5-4 and TRBJ2-1; 8 bases agree with TRBD2. Trimming cost V 0 bases and J 4 bases; bases outside gene matches: 9. Germline V gene lookup returns CDR1 SGHNT and CDR2 YYREEE (reference sequence). CDR3 length: 17 residues. CDR3 in amino acids: CASSLALSGEKYNEQFF. The CDR3 DNA is TGTGCCAGCAGCTTGGCCCTTAGCGGGGAGAAGTACAATGAGCAGTTCTTC.

At least ten counts were recorded for this clonotype. This chain connects TRBV7-2 to TRBJ2-5, with D perhaps TRBD2 (7 bases). Trimming pared 2 bases from V and 4 bases from J, leaving 20 bases between. Germline V CDR1 and CDR2: SGHTA, FQGNSA. CDR3 length: 17 amino acids. CDR3 coding DNA: TGTGCCAGCAGCTTAAACTCTGCGTGGGGGGGCCGAGAGACCCAGTACTTC. The encoded protein is CASSLNSAWGGRETQYF.

This clonotype was detected many times. The chain has TRBV6-6 and TRBJ2-5; 8 nucleotides align to TRBD2. The trim removed 6 bases at V and 5 bases at J, leaving 8 bases unmatched. The CDR3 sequence is 14 residues long. Germline values: CDR1 MNHNY, CDR2 SVGAGI (reference sequence). The CDR3 is CASRGGGGWETQYF. CDR3 DNA: TGTGCCAGCAGAGGTGGCGGGGGGTGGGAGACCCAGTACTTC.

Many counts were recorded for this clonotype. The J gene is TRBJ1-1, the V gene TRBV5-1; D unresolved. The V gene's germline CDR1 is SGHRS and CDR2 YFSETQ. Trimming removed 0 bases at V and 0 bases at J, with 6 bases between. This CDR3 has 14 residues. CDR3 protein: CASSLGAVNTEAFF. The DNA for the CDR3 is TGCGCCAGCAGCTTGGGAGCCGTGAACACTGAAGCTTTCTTT.

This clonotype has at least ten counts. The chain combines TRBV24-1 with TRBJ1-1; 7 positions match TRBD1. CDR1 and CDR2 from the germline V gene are KGHDR and SFDVKD. J lost 3 bases, V lost 3 bases, and 6 bases had no gene match. This CDR3 has 15 amino acids. In DNA form, the CDR3 reads TGTGCCACCAGTGATCCGACAGGGCCCGACACTGAAGCTTTCTTT. Amino acids: CATSDPTGPDTEAFF.

This clonotype came up many times. The gene calls are TRBV11-2 and TRBJ1-2; D not resolved. Germline assignment: CDR1 SGHAT and CDR2 FQNNGV. The CDR3 has 13 amino acids. V was trimmed by 3 bases and J by 5 bases, leaving 10 bases between them. The CDR3 loop reads CASSFGADYGYTF. The CDR3 nucleotides are TGTGCCAGCAGCTTCGGTGCGGATTATGGCTACACCTTC.

This clonotype has a count of ten or more. The chain links TRBV20-1 to TRBJ2-3; TRBD2 aligns across 10 bases. Trimming took 7 bases from V and 2 from J; bases not matched to a gene: 9. This CDR3 has 15 amino acids. The V gene's germline CDR1 is DFQATT and CDR2 SNEGSKA (reference sequence). CDR3 protein: CSVRVAGGNTDTQYF. The CDR3 DNA reads TGCAGTGTTCGAGTAGCGGGGGGAAACACAGATACGCAGTATTTT.